This T cell receptor beta chain was sequenced in a study of human T cells and chemical hapten exposure (dated by TCRdb to the early 2020s). About the study as a whole: For sensitization, 2% DPC in acetone was applied to a 2 cm by 2 cm area of upper inner arm skin. Patient blood was sampled pre-sensitization (week 0) and at 2, 6 and about 24 weeks after DPC sensitization. Patch testing was done on the upper back using Finn chambers containing 0.01% DPC, and results were scored after 6 days according to International Contact Dermatitis Research Group standards. For TCR sequencing, blood came from twenty-nine alopecia patients at anywhere from one to four time points (pre-sensitization, 2, 6 and 24 weeks). Patients additionally received weekly therapeutic DPC doses to the scalp throughout the approximately 24-week study period. The study tracked peripheral blood TCR repertoire changes in vivo during primary and secondary sensitization to the hapten diphenylcyclopropenone (DPC) in alopecia patients. The libraries were sequenced as a pool, and the TCR yield per sample differed mostly because of small variations in library volumes within the pool. Most of the patients in the cohort were female, and the cohort covered alopecia areata with under or over 50% scalp involvement, alopecia totalis and alopecia universalis.

This clonotype occurred many times. There is no known antigen for this receptor. Base qualities are not at hand, and no much larger clone is one base apart. Explained via the paper, the time point label denotes: patch test 2, 6 weeks after DPC sensitization. Interpreted using the paper, the treatment or condition label stands for: therapeutic diphenylcyclopropenone sensitization with weekly scalp DPC. At every patch-test visit, the blood draw took place before the patch test was put on. Eligible patients were aged 18 to 70, diagnosed with alopecia, deemed suitable for DPC therapy, and excluded if pregnant. Total RNA was extracted from unfractionated whole blood that had been collected in Tempus Blood RNA tubes. What the work shows at the level of the full study, not this receptor alone: Patch test score was positively correlated with the number of PT1 expanded TCRs, with significance at thresholds 8, 16 and 32 but not at 4. No change with DPC sensitization was found in the number of TCRs above 1 in 1000 frequency, and no evidence of global repertoire structure alterations was found. After repeated subsampling, changes were observed in the strength of the expansion versus patch-test correlation and in the threshold at which the correlation became significant. Alopecia, a presumed autoimmune disease, was present in all patients, so the immune response of the patients might differ from that of healthy individuals. Compared with pre-sensitization or healthy control sets, expanded TCRs formed significantly more large CDR3 similarity clusters, which is consistent with antigen-driven responses.

Libraries were constructed by RACE. Sequencing took place on a NextSeq 500. During library preparation, unique molecular identifiers were attached to individual cDNA molecules so that TCRs could be counted quantitatively and reproducibly. Each blood RNA sample was used to sequence both TCR alpha and TCR beta chains. Per the authors' processing: A median of about 87,000 TCRs per sample was observed, with a range of about 20,000 to 700,000. The Decombinator software suite was used to annotate V, J and CDR3 in the TCR reads. For the PS versus PT1 abundance plots, all samples were subsampled to the same number of TCRs (28,000). TCRs were defined as expanded if absent before sensitization and observed at least eight times at the 2-week time point. In TCRdb, the public reads were trimmed at Q25 with fastp and aligned with MiXCR, with productive beta chains retained. Here each entry gathers all rows of one CDR3 protein and keeps the most common genes and DNA. None of the V and J calls come from the authors' own analysis; TCRdb made them. Counted in this sample were roughly 380,000 distinct CDR3 sequences; about 6% of them appeared once. Approximately 5.4% of the sample goes to the ten largest clones.

The CDR3 contains 15 residues, cysteine and phenylalanine counted. Solely the CDR3 DNA is kept, with 45 bases framed from the first base. V drops 3 bases and J drops 4 bases, leaving 15 bases in between. Sequencing was performed on whole blood, taken in connection with sensitization to the hapten diphenylcyclopropenone (DPC). The receptor's source is a woman under 30 with alopecia areata. Some clones in this sample may be carry-over from other donors' samples. The sequence is built from TRBV12-3 or TRBV12-4 and TRBJ1-2, and TRBD1 may be the D gene, going by 6 matching bases. CDR3 loop: CASSFAARGPYGYTF. The nucleotide sequence is TGTGCCAGCAGTTTTGCGGCCAGGGGCCCCTATGGCTACACCTTC.